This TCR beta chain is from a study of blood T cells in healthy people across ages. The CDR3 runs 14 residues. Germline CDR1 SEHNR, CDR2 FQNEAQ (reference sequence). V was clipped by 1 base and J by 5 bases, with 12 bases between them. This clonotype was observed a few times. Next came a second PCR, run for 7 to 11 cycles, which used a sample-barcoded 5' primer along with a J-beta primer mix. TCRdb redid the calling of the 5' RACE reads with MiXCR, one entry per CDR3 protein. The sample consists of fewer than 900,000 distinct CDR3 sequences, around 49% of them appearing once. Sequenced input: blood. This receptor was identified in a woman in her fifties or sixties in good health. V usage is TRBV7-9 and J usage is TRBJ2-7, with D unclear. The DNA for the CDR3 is TGTGCCAGCAGCTTAGAAGTGGGTAAAAACGAGCAGTACTTC. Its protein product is CASSLEVGKNEQYF.